What follows is one T cell receptor (beta chain) and its context. It was patients with CD8+CD57+ cell expansion by flow cytometry who were chosen for sequencing. Investigators profiled TCR beta VDJ and CDR3 from genomic DNA template. MiXCR, run by TCRdb on the reads, gives a single entry per CDR3 protein. Of around 430,000 distinct CDR3 sequences in the sample, around 32% are singletons; the top ten hold 0.7% to 1%. The V end lost 1 base, the J end lost 5 bases, and 17 bases lay between the germline ends. The CDR3 has 16 amino acids. Per the germline V gene, CDR1 is LGHDT and CDR2 is YNNKEL (reference sequence). These data are taken from a study of CD8+CD57+ T cells in acquired aplastic anemia.

The clonotype comes from a human donor with aplastic anemia. This rearrangement joins TRBV3-1 to TRBJ1-1, with D unresolved. The material sequenced was sorted CD4+, CD8+, or CD8+CD57+ T cells (not recorded which) from PBMCs. The chain's CDR3 is CASSQVPGGVGTEAFF. CDR3 in DNA: TGTGCCAGCAGCCAAGTTCCAGGCGGGGTTGGAACTGAAGCTTTCTTT.